The 5 T cell receptor beta chains in this list originate from one sample, sequenced in a study of radiation and T cells in renal cell carcinoma (dated by TCRdb to the early 2020s). The library came from the immunoSEQ multiplex PCR assay. Here the immuneACCESS table is served through TCRdb, limited to in-frame sequences with V and J called. Missing clones are a known gap in these copies; in checked studies unresolved V genes cover under half, and the rest lacks a known reason. This sample comprises some 120,000 clones, more than 80% of them detected only once. About 1.9% of the sample comes from the top ten. Reading the label with the study, this specimen's time point is: blood 2 weeks post-SBRT. Sample treatment or condition, as interpreted from the label and publication: 15 Gy SBRT to primary tumor, nephrectomy 4 weeks later. The sequenced sample was blood, obtained from a patient whose treatment included radiotherapy and nephrectomy. The source of these receptors is an older woman with renal cell carcinoma.

The chain carries TRBV7-2 and TRBJ2-3; 11 positions match TRBD2. CDR1 is SGHTA, CDR2 FQGNSA, per germline. CDR3 length: 16 amino acids. After removal of 7 bases from V and 0 bases from J, the junction contained 6 bases not matched to a gene. Here the CDR3 reads CASNLLAGASTDTQYF. The CDR3 bases are TGTGCCAGCAACCTACTAGCGGGGGCTAGCACAGATACGCAGTATTTT. Full variable domain (missing parts from reference TRBV7-2 and TRBJ2-3): GAGVSQSPSNKVTEKGKDVELRCDPISGHTALYWYRQSLGQGLEFLIYFQGNSAPDKSGLPSDRFSAERTGGSVSTLTIQRTQQEDSAVYLCASNLLAGASTDTQYFGPGTRLTVL.

This clone came up a few times. The chain combines TRBV10-3 with TRBJ2-7, with 9 bases lining up with TRBD2. Germline CDR1 and CDR2: ENHRY and SYGVKD. With 3 bases clipped from V and 5 bases from J, the junction kept 8 bases outside the gene matches. The CDR3 extends over 15 amino acids. The CDR3 region is CAISEWGVAGDEQYF. For the CDR3, the DNA is TGTGCCATCAGTGAATGGGGAGTAGCGGGAGACGAGCAGTACTTC.

The V gene is TRBV4-2, the J gene TRBJ1-2; maybe TRBD1 (5 bases). V was cut by 0 bases and J by 2 bases, with 10 bases left in between. The germline CDR1 and CDR2 sequences are LGHNA and YNFKEQ. The CDR3 sequence is 15 residues long. CDR3 region: CASSQEARDNYGYTF. The DNA of the CDR3 is TGTGCCAGCAGCCAAGAGGCCAGGGACAACTATGGCTACACCTTC.

V usage is TRBV4-2 and J usage is TRBJ1-1; D perhaps matches TRBD1 (5 bases). The length of the CDR3 is 16 residues. Trimming stripped 2 bases from V and 0 bases from J, with 13 bases between. The germline V gene has CDR1 LGHNA and CDR2 YNFKEQ. The CDR3 loop reads CASSQPQRQMNTEAFF. For the CDR3, the DNA is TGTGCCAGCAGCCAACCTCAGCGACAGATGAACACTGAAGCTTTCTTT.

V gene TRBV18 combines with J gene TRBJ2-5; tentatively, D is TRBD2 (5 bases). Trimming pared 0 bases from V and 6 bases from J, leaving 14 bases between. Looked up from germline, CDR1 is KGHSH and CDR2 is LQKENI. This CDR3 spans 15 amino acids. The DNA for the CDR3 is TGTGCCAGCTCACCACCGGGCGGGCGCGAGCAGACCCAGTACTTC. Translated, it gives CASSPPGGREQTQYF. The whole variable domain, remainder taken from reference TRBV18 and TRBJ2-5, is NAGVMQNPRHLVRRRGQEARLRCSPMKGHSHVYWYRQLPEEGLKFMVYLQKENIIDESGMPKERFSAEFPKEGPSILRIQQVVRGDSAAYFCASSPPGGREQTQYFGPGTRLLVL.